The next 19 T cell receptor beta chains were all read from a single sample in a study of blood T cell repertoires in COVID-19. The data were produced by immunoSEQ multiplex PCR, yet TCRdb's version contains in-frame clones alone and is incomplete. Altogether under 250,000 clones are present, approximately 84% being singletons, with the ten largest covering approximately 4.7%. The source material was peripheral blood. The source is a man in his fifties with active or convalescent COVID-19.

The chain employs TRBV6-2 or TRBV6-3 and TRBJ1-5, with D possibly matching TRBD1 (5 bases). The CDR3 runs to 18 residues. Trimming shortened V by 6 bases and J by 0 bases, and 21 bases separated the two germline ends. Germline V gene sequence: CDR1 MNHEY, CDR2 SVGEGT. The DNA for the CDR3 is TGTGCCAGCAGCATCACCCCCGGACACGTCCGTAGCAATCAGCCCCAGCATTTT. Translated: CASSITPGHVRSNQPQHF.

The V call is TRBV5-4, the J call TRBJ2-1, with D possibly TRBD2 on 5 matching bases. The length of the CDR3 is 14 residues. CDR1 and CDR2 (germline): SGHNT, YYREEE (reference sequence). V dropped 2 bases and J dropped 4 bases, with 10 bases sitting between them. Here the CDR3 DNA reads TGTGCCAGCAGCTTTGCACGGGATTACAATGAGCAGTTCTTC. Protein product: CASSFARDYNEQFF.

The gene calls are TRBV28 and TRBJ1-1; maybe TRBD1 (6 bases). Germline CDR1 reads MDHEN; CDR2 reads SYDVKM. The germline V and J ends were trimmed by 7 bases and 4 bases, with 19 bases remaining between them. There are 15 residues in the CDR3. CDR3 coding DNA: TGTGCCAGCACCAACCCCCAGGGGAAGGGCACTGAAGCTTTCTTT. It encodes CASTNPQGKGTEAFF.

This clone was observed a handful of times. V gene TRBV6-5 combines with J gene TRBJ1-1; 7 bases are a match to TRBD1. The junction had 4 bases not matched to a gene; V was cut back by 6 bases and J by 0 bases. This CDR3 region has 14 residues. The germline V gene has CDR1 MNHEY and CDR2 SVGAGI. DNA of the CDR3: TGTGCCAGCAGCATGACAGGGATGAACACTGAAGCTTTCTTT. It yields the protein CASSMTGMNTEAFF.

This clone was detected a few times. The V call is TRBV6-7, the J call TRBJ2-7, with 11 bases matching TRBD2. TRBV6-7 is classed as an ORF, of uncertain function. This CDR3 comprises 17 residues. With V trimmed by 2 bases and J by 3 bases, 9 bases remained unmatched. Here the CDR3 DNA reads TGTGCCAGCAGTTACCGAAATACTAGCGGGGGAAACTACGAGCAGTACTTC. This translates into CASSYRNTSGGNYEQYF.

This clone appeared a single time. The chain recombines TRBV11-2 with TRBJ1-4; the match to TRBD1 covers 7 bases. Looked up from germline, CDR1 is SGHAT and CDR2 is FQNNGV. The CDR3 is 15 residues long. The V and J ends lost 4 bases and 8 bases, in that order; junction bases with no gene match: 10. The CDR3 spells CASSYSGTDREKLFF. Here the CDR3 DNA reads TGTGCCAGCAGCTACTCCGGGACAGACCGCGAAAAACTGTTTTTT.

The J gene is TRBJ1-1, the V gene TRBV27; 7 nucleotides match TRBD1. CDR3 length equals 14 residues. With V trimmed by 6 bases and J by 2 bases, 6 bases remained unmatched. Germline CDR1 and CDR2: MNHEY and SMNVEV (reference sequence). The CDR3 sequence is CASRVQGLNTEAFF. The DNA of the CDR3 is TGTGCCAGCAGGGTACAGGGGCTCAACACTGAAGCTTTCTTT.

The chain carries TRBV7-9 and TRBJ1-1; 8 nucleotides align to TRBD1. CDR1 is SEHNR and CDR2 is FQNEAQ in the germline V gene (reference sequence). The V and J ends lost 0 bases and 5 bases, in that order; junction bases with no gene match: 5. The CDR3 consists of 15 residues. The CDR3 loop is CASSLAGNRGTEAFF. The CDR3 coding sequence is TGTGCCAGCAGCTTAGCGGGAAACAGGGGGACTGAAGCTTTCTTT.

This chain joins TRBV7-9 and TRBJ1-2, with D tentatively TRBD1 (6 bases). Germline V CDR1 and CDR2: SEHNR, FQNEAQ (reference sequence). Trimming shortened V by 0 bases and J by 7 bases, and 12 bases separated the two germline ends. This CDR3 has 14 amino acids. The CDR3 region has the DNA TGTGCCAGCAGCTTAGCGGCAGGGGTTGGTGGCTACACCTTC. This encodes CASSLAAGVGGYTF.

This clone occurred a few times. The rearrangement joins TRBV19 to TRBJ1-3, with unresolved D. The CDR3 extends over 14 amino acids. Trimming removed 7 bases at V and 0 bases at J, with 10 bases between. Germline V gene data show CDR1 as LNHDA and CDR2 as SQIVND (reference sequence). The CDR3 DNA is TGTGCCAGTATTCCGACACGCTCTGGAAACACCATATATTTT. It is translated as CASIPTRSGNTIYF.

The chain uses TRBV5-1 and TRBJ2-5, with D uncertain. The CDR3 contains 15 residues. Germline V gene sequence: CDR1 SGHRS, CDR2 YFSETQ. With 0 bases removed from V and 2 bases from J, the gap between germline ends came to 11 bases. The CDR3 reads CASSLGSVEQETQYF. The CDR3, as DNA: TGCGCCAGCAGCTTGGGAAGCGTAGAACAAGAGACCCAGTACTTC.

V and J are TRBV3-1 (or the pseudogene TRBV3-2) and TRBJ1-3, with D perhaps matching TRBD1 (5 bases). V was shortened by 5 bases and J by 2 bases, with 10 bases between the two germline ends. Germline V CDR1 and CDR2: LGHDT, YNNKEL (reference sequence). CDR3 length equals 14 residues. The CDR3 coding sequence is TGTGCCAGCAGCTACGCCAGGGCTGGAAACACCATATATTTT. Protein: CASSYARAGNTIYF.

CDR3 sequence: CASRSSGANVLTF. The CDR3, as DNA: TGTGCCAGTAGGAGCTCTGGGGCCAACGTCCTGACTTTC. The chain joins TRBV19 to TRBJ2-6; the D is unclear. In germline, CDR1 is LNHDA, CDR2 SQIVND (reference sequence). The CDR3 runs 13 residues. V was trimmed by 6 bases and J by 0 bases, leaving 3 bases between them.

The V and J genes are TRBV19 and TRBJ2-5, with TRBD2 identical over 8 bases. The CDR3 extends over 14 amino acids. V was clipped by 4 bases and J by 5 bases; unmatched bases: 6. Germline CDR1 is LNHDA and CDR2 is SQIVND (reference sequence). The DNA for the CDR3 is TGTGCCAGTAGTAAACTAGCGGACGGGGAGACCCAGTACTTC. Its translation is CASSKLADGETQYF.

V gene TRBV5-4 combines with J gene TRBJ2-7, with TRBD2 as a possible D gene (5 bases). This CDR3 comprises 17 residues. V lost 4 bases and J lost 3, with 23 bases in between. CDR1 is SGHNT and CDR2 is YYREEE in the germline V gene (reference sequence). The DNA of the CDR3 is TGTGCCAGCAGCCCGGACCCGGGATCCCCAGTGGTCTACGAGCAGTACTTC. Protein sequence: CASSPDPGSPVVYEQYF.

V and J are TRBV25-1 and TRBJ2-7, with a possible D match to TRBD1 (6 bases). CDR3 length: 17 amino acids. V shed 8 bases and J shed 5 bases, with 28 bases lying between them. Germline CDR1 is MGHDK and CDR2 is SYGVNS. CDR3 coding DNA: TGTGCCAGCTGCCCGTCAGGGGCGGGCCGGGCCTTCCACGAGCAGTACTTC. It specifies CASCPSGAGRAFHEQYF.

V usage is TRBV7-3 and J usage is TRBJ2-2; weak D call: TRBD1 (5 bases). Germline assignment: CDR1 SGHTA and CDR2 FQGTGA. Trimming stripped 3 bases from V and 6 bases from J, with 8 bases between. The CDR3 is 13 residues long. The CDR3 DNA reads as TGTGCCAGCAGCTTGAAAGGGGCCGGGGAGCTGTTTTTT. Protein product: CASSLKGAGELFF.

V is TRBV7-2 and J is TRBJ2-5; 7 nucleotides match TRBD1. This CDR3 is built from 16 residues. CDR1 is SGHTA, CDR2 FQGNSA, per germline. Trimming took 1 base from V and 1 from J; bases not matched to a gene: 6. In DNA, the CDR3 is TGTGCCAGCAGCTTAGGGTCGTCAGGGGGCCAAGAGACCCAGTACTTC. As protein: CASSLGSSGGQETQYF.

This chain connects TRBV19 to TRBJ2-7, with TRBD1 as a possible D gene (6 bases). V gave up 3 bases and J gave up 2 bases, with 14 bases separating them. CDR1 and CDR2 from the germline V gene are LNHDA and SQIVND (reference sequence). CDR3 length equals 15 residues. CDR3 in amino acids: CASSMKRSGAYEQYF. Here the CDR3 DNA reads TGTGCCAGTAGTATGAAAAGGTCAGGGGCCTACGAGCAGTACTTC.